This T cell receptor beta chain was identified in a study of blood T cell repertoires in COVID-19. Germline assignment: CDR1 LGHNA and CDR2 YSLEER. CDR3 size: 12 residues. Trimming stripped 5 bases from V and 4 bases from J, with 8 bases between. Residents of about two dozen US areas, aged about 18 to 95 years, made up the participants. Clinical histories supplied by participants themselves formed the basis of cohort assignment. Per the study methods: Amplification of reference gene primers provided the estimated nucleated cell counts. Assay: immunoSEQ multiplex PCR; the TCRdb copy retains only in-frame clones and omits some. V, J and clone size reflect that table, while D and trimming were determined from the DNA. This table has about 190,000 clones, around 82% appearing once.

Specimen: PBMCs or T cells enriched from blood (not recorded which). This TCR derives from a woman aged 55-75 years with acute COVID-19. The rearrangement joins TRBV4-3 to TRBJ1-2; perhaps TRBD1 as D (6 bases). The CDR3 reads CASSEQGYGYTF. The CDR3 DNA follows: TGCGCCAGCAGCGAACAGGGCTATGGCTACACCTTC.